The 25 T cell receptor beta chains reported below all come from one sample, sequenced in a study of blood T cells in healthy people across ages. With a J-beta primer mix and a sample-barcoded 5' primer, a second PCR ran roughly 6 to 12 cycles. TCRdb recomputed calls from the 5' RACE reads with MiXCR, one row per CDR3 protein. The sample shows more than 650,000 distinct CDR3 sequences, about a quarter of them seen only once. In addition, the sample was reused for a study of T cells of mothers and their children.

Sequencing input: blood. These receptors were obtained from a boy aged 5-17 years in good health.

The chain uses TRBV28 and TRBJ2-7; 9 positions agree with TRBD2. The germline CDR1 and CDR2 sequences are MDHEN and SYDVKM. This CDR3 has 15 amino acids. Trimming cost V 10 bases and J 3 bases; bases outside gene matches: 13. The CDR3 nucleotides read TGTGCCATCACCAATACCGGGCGGGGGGGCTACGAGCAGTACTTC. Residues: CAITNTGRGGYEQYF.

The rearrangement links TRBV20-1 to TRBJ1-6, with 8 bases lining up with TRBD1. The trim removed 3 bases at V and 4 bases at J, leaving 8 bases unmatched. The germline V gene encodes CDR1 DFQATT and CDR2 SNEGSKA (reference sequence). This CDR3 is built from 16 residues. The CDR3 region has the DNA TGCAGTGCTAGGCCCGGACAGGGAGTGTATAATTCACCCCTCCACTTT. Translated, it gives CSARPGQGVYNSPLHF.

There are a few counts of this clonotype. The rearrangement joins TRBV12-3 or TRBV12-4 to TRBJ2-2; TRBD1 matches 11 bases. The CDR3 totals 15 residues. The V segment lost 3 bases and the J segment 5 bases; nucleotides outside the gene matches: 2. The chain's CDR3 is CASSFGQGATGELFF. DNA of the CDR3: TGTGCCAGCAGTTTCGGACAGGGGGCGACCGGGGAGCTGTTTTTT.

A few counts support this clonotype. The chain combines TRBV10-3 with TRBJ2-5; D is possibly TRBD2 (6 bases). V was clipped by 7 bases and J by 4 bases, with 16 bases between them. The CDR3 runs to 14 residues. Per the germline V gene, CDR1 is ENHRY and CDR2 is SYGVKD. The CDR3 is CAITGDRGAETQYF. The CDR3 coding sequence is TGTGCCATCACGGGGGATCGAGGAGCAGAGACCCAGTACTTC.

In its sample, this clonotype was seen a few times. The CDR3, as DNA: TGTGCCAGCAGCTACGCCGCGGGGGCTGGAAACACCATATATTTT. Its translation is CASSYAAGAGNTIYF. V gene TRBV7-2 combines with J gene TRBJ1-3; TRBD1 is a possible D gene (5 bases). The CDR3 consists of 15 residues. The germline V and J ends were trimmed by 4 bases and 2 bases, with 12 bases remaining between them. CDR1 is SGHTA, CDR2 FQGNSA, per germline.

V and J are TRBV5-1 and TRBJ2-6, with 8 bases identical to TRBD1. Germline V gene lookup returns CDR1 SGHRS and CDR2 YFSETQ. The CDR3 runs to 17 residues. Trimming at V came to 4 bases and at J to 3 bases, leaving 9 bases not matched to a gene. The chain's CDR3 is CASSPTWTGSGANVLTF. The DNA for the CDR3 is TGCGCCAGCAGCCCCACCTGGACAGGGAGTGGGGCCAACGTCCTGACTTTC. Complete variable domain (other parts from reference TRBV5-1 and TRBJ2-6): KAGVTQTPRYLIKTRGQQVTLSCSPISGHRSVSWYQQTPGQGLQFLFEYFSETQRNKGNFPGRFSGRQFSNSRSEMNVSTLELGDSALYLCASSPTWTGSGANVLTFGAGSRLTVL.

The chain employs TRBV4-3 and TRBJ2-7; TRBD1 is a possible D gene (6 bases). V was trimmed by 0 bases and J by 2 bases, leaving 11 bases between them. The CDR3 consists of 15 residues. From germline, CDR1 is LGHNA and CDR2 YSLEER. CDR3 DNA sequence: TGCGCCAGCAGCCAAGATAGGGGGTCGACCTACGAGCAGTACTTC. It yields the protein CASSQDRGSTYEQYF.

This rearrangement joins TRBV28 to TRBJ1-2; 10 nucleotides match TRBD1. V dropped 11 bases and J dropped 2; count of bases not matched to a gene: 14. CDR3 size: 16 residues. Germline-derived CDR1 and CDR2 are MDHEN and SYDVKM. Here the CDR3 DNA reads TGTGCCGGACTTGCTACTACGGGACAGGGGAACTATGGCTACACCTTC. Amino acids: CAGLATTGQGNYGYTF.

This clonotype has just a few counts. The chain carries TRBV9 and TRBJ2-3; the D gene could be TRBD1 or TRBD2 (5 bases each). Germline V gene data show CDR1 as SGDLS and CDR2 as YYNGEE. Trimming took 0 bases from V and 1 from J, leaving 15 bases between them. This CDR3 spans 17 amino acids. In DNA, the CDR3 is TGTGCCAGCAGCGTAGGTGGGACCTACGTTGGCACAGATACGCAGTATTTT. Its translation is CASSVGGTYVGTDTQYF.

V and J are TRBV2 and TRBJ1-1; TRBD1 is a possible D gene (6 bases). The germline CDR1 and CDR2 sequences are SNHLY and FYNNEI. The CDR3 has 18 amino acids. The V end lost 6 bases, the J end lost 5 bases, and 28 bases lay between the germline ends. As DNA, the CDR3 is TGTGCCAGCAGCGATCTTACAGGGCGCGGCAATTGGCGGACTGAAGCTTTCTTT. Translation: CASSDLTGRGNWRTEAFF.

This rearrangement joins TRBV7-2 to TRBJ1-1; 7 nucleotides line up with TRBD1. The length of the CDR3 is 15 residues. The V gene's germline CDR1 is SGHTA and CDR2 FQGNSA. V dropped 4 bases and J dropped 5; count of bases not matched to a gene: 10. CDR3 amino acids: CASSSRTGVWTEAFF. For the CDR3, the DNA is TGTGCCAGCAGCTCCCGAACAGGGGTTTGGACTGAAGCTTTCTTT.

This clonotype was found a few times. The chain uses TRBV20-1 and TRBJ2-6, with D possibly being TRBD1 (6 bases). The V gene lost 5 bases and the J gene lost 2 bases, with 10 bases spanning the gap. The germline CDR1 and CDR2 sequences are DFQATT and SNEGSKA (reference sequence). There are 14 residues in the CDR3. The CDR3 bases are TGCAGTGCTGCCACAGGGACTGGGGCCAACGTCCTGACTTTC. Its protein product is CSAATGTGANVLTF.

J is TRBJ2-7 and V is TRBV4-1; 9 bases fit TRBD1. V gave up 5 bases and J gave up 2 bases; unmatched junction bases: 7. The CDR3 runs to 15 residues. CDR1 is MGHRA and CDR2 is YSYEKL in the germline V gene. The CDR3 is CASSDRGGPPYEQYF. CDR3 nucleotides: TGCGCCAGCAGCGACAGGGGGGGGCCGCCCTACGAGCAGTACTTC.

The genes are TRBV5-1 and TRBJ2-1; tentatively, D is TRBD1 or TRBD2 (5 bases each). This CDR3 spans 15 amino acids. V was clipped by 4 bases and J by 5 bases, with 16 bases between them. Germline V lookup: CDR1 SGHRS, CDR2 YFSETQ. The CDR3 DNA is TGCGCCAGCAGCCAGTTGCCCGGGACCCACAATGAGCAGTTCTTC. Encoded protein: CASSQLPGTHNEQFF.

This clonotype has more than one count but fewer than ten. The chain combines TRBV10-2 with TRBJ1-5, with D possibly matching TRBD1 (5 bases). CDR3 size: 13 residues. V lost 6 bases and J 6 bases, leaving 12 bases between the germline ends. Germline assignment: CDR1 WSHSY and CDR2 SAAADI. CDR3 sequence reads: CASRGAGSQPQHF. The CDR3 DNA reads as TGCGCCAGCAGGGGTGCAGGGAGTCAGCCCCAGCATTTT.

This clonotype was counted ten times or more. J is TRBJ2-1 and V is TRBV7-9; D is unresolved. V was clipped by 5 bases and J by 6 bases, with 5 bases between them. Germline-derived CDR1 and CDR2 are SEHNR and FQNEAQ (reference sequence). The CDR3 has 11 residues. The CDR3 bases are TGTGCCAGCAGCCCGTCCAATGAGCAGTTCTTC. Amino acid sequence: CASSPSNEQFF. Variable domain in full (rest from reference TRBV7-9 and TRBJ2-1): DTGVSQNPRHKITKRGQNVTFRCDPISEHNRLYWYRQTLGQGPEFLTYFQNEAQLEKSRLLSDRFSAERPKGSFSTLEIQRTEQGDSAMYLCASSPSNEQFFGPGTRLTVL.

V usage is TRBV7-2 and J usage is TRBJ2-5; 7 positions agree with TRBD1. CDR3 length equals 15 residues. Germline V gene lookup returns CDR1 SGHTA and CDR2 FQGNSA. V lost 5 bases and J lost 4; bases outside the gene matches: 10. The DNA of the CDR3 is TGTGCCAGCAGCCCCATAAGGGGGCTCGGAGAGACCCAGTACTTC. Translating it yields CASSPIRGLGETQYF.

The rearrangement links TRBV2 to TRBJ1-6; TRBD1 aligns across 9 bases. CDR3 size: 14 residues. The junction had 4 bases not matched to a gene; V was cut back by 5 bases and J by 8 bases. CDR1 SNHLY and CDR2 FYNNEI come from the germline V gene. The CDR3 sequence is CASSPGQGHSPLHF. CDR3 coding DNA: TGTGCCAGCAGTCCGGGACAGGGACATTCACCCCTCCACTTT. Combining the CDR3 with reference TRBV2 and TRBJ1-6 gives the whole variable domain EPEVTQTPSHQVTQMGQEVILRCVPISNHLYFYWYRQILGQKVEFLVSFYNNEISEKSEIFDDQFSVERPDGSNFTLKIRSTKLEDSAMYFCASSPGQGHSPLHFGNGTRLTVT.

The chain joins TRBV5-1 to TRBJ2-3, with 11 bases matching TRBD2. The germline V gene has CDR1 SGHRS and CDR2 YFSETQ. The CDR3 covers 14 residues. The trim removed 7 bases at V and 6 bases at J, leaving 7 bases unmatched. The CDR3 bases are TGCGCCAGCTTTAGCGGGGGGGCCAAGGATACGCAGTATTTT. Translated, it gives CASFSGGAKDTQYF.

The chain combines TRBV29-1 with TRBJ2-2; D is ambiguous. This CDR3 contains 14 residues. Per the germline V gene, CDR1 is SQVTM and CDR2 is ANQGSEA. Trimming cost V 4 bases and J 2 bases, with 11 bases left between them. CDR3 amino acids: CSVGRHLNTGELFF. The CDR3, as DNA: TGCAGCGTTGGGAGACATCTTAACACCGGGGAGCTGTTTTTT.

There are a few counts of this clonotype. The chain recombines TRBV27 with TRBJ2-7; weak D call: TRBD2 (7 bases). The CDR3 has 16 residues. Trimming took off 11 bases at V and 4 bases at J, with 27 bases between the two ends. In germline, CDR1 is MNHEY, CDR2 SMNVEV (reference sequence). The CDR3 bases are TGTGCCTGCCGGGGAGTACGGGGGGCCGAGATTTACGAGCAGTACTTC. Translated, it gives CACRGVRGAEIYEQYF.

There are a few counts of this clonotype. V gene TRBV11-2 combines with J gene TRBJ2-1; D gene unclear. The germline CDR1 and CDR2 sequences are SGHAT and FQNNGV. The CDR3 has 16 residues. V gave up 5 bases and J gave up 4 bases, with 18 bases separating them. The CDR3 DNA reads TGTGCCAGCAGCCCTCTCCTATGGGGAACTTACAATGAGCAGTTCTTC. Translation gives CASSPLLWGTYNEQFF.

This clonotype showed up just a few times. CDR3 protein: CSARDVRATSYEQYF. The CDR3 region has the DNA TGCAGTGCTAGAGATGTCCGGGCCACCTCCTACGAGCAGTACTTC. V gene TRBV20-1 combines with J gene TRBJ2-7; no clear D. The CDR3 is 15 residues long. V shed 0 bases and J shed 0 bases, with 12 bases lying between them. CDR1 DFQATT and CDR2 SNEGSKA come from the germline V gene (reference sequence).

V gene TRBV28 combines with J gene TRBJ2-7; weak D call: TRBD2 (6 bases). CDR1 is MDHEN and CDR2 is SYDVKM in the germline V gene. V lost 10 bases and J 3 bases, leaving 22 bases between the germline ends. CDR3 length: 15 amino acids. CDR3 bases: TGTGCCACCTATGGTCCGCGGGAATCGATCTACGAGCAGTACTTC. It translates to CATYGPRESIYEQYF.

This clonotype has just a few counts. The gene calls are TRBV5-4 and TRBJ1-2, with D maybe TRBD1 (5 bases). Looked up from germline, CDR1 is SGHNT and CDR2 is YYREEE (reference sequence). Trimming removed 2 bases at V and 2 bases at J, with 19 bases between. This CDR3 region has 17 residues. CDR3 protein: CASSFTLGDGRNYGYTF. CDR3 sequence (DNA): TGTGCCAGCAGCTTCACGCTAGGGGACGGAAGGAACTATGGCTACACCTTC.